This TCR beta chain was sequenced in a study of cytomegalovirus exposure and HLA in healthy donors. With 60 Vbeta and 13 Jbeta primers, the PCR was carried out. Some clones are missing from TCRdb's copy, which holds only in-frame ones; the method was immunoSEQ multiplex PCR. The specimen's table records approximately 51,000 clones. Regarding this clone: Its cognate antigen is unknown.

This CDR3 has 15 residues. CDR1 and CDR2 (germline): MNHNS, SASEGT. V lost 2 bases to trimming and J lost 8 bases; unmatched junction nucleotides: 4. Study-level findings and limits: Rare sequences made up most TCRs, while some public TCRs were found in many donors.

This TCR derives from a man aged 35-49 years in good health and CMV-seropositive. The gene calls are TRBV6-1 and TRBJ2-7; 15 positions agree with TRBD2. The sample was PBMCs. The CDR3 reads CASSERTSGGAKQYF. The CDR3, as DNA: TGTGCCAGCAGTGAACGGACTAGCGGGGGGGCCAAGCAGTACTTC.